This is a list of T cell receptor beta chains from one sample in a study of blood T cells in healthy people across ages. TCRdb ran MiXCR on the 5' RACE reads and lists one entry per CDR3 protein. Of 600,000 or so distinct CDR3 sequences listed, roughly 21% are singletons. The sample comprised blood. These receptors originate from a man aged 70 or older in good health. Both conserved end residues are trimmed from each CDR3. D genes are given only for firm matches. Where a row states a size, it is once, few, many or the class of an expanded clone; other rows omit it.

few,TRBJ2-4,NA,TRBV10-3,AISPAGTPNLY
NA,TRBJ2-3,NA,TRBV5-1,ASSSIRGAADTQY
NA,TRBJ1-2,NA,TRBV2,ASSTQGTNYGYT
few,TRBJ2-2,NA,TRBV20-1,SARGGAWTGELF
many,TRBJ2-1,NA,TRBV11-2,ASSLLGNEQF
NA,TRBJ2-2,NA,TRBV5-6,ASSLFSASDTGELF
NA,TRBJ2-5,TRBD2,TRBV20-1,SAILAGVQETQY
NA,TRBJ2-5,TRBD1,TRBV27,ASSLLGQGETQY
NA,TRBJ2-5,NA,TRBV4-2,ASSQELGRETQY
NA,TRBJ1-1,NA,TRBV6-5,ASKADRNTEAF
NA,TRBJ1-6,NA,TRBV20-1,SARDSQGSTYNSPLH
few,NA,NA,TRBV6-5,ASSSPGAPYEQY
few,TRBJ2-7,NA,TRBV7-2,ASSLVSSETYEQY
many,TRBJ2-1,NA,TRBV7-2,ASSLSRNRLATNNEQF
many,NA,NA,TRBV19,ASSISRAYEQY
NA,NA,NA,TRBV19,ASSIRDGLYEQY
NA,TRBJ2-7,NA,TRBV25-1,ASSDPGFYEQY
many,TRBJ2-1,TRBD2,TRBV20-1,SANLAGALNEQF
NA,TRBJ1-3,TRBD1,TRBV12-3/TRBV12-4,ASRPDRGNIVNTIY
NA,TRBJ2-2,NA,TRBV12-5,ASGQGQPNTGELF
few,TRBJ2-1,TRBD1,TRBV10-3,AISGGQGAKSSYNEQF
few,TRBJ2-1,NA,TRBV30,AWSVGNEQF
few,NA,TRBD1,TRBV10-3,AISNPGQGRDEQF
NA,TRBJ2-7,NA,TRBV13,ASSSVRGYEQY
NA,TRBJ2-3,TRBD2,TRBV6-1,ASREGASGRADTQY
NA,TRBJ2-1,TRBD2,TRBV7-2,ASSIPTSVEQF
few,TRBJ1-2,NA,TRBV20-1,STRGNKDGYT
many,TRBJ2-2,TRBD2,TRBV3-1,ASSLTSGRRITGELF
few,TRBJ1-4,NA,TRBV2,ASRQFTNEKLF
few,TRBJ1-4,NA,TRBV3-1,ASSRPTGATNEKLF
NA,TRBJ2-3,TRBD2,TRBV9,ASSVASGLASDTQY
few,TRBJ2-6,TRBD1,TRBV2,ASSEWTGSVLT
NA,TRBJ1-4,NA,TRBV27,ASSLQPGGNEKLF
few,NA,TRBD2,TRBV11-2,ASRRYSGRVYNEQF
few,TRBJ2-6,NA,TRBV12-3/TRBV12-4,ASSGVGYSGANVLT
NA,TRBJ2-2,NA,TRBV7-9,ASSSNRLLYTGELF
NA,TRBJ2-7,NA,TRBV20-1,SARAFAEQY
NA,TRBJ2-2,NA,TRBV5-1,ASSPPQGLGTGELF
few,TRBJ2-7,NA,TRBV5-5,ASSLESGRHY
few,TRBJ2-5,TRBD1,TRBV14,ASSVGQHQETQY
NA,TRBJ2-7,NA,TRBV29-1,SVLSGSEQY
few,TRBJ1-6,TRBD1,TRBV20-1,SARSGTGGSPLH
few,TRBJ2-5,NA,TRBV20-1,SASAIGGLEETQY
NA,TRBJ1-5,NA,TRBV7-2,ASSFTRDQPQH
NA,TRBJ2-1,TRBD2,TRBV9,ASSPGTSSDNEQF
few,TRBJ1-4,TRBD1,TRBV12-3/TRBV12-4,ASRGAGGFINEKLF
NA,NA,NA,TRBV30,AWSGPAGDYEQY